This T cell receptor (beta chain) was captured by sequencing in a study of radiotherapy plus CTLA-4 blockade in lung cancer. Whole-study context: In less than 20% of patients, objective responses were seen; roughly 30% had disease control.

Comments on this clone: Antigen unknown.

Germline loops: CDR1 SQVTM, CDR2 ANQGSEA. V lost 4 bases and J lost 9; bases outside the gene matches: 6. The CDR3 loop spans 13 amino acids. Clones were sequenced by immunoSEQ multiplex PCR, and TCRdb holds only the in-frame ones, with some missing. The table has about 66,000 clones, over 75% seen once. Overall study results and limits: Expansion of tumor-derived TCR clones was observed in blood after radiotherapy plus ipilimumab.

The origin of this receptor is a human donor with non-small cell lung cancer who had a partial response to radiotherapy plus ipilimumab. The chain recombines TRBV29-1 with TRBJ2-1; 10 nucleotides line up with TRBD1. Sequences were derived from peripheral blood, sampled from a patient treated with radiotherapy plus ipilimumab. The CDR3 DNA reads TGCAGCGTTGGACAGGGGGCGTTTGCTGAGCAGTTCTTC. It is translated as CSVGQGAFAEQFF.